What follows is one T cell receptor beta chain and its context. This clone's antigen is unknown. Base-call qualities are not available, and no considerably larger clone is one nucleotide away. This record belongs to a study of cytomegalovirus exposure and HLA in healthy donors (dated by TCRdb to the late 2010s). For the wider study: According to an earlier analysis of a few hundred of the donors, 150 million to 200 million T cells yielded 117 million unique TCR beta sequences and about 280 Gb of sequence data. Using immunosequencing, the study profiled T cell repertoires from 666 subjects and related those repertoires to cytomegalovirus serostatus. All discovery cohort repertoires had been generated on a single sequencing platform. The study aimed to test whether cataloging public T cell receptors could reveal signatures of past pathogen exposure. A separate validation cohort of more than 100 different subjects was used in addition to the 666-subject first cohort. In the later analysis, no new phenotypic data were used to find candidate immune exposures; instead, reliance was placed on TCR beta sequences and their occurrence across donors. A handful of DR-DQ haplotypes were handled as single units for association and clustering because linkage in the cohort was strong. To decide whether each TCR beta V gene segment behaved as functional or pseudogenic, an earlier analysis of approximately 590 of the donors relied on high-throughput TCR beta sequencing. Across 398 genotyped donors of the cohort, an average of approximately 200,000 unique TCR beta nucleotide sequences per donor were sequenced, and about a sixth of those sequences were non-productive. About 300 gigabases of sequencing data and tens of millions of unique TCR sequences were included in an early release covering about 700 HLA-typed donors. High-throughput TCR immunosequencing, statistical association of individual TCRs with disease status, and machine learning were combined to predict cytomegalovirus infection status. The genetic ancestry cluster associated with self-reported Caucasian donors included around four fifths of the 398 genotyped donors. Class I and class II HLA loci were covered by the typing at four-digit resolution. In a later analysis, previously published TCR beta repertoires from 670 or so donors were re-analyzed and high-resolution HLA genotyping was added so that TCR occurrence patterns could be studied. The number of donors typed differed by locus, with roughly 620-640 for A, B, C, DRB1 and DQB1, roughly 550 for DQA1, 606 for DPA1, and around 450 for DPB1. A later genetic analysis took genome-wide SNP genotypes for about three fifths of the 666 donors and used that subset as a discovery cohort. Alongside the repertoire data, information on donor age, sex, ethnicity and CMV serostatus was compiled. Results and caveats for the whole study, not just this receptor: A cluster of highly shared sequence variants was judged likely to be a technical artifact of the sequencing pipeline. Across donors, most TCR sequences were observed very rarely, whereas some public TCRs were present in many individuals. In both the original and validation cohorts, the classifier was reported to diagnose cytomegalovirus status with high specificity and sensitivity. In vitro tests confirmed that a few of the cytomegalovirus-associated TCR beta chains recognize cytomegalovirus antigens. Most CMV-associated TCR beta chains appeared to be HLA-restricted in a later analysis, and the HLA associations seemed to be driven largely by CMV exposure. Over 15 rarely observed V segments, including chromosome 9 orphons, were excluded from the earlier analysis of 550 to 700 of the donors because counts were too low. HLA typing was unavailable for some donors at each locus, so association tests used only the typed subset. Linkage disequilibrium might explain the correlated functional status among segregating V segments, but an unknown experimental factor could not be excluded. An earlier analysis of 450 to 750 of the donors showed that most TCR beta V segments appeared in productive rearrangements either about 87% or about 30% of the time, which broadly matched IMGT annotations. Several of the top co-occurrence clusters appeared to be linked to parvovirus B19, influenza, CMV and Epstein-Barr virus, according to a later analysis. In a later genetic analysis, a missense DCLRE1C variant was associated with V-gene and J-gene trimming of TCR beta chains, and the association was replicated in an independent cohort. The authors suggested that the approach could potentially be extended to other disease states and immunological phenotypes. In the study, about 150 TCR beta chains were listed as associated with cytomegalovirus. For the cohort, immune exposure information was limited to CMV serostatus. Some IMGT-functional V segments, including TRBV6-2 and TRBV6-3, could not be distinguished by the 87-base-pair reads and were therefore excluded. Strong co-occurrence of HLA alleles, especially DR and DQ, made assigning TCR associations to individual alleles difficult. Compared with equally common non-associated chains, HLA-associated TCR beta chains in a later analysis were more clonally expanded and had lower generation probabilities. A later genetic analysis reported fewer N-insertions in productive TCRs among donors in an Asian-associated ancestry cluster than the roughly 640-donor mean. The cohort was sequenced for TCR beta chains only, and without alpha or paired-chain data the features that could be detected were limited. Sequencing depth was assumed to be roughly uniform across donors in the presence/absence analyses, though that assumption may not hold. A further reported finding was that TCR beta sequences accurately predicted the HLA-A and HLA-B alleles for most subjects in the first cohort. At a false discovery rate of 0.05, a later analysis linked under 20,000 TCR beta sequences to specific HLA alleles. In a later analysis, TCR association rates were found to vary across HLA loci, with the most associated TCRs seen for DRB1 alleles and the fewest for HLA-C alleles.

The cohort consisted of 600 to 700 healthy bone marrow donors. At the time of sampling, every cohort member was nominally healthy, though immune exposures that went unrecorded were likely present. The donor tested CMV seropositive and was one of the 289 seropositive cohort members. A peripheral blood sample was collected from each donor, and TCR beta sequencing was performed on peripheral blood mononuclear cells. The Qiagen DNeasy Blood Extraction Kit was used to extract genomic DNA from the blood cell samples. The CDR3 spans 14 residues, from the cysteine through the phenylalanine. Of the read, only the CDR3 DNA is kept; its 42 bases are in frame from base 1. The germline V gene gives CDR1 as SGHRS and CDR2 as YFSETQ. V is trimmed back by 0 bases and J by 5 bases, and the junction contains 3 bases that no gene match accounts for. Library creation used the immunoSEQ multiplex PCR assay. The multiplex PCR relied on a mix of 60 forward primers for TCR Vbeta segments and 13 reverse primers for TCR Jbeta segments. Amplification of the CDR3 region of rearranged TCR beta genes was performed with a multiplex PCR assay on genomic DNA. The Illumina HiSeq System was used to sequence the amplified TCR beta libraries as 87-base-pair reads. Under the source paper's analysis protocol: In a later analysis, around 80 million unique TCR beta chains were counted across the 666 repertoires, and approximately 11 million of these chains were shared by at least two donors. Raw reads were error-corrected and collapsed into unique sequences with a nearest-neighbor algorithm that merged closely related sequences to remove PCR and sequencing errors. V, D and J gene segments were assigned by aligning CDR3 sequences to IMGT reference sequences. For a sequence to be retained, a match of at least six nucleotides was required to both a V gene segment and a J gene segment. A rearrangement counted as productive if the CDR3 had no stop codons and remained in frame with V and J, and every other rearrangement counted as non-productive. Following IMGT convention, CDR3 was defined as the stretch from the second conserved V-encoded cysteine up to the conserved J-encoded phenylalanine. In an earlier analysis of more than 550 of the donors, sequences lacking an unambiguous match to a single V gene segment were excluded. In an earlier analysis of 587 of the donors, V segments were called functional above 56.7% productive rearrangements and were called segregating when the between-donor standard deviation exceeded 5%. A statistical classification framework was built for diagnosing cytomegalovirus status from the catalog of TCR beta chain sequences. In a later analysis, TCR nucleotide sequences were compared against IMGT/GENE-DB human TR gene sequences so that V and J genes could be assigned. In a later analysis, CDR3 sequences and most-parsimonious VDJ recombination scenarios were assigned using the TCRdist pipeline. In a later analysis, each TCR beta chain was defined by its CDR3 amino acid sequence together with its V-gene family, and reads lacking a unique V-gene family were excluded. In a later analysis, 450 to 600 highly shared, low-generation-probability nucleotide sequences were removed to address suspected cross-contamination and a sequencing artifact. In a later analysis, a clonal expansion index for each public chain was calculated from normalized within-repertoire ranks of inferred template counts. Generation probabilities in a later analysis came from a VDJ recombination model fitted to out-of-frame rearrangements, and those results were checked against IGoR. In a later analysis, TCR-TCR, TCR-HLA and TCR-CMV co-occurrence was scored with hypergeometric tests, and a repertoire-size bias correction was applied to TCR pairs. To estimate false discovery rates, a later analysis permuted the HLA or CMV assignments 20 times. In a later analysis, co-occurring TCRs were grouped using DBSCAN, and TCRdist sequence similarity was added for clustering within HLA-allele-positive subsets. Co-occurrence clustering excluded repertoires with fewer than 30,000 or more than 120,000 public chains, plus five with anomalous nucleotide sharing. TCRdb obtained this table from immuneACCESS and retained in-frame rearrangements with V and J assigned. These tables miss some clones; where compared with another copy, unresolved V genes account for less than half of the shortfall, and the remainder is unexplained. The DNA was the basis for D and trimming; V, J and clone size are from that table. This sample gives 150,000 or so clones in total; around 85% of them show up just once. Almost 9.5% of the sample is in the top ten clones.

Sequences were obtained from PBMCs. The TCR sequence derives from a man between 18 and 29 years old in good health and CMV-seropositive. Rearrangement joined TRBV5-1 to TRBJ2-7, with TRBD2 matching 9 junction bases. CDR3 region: CASSLGGGAHEQYF. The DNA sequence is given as TGCGCCAGCAGCTTGGGCGGGGGGGCTCACGAGCAGTACTTC. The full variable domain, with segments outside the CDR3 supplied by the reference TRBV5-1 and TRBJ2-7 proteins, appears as KAGVTQTPRYLIKTRGQQVTLSCSPISGHRSVSWYQQTPGQGLQFLFEYFSETQRNKGNFPGRFSGRQFSNSRSEMNVSTLELGDSALYLCASSLGGGAHEQYFGPGTRLTVT.